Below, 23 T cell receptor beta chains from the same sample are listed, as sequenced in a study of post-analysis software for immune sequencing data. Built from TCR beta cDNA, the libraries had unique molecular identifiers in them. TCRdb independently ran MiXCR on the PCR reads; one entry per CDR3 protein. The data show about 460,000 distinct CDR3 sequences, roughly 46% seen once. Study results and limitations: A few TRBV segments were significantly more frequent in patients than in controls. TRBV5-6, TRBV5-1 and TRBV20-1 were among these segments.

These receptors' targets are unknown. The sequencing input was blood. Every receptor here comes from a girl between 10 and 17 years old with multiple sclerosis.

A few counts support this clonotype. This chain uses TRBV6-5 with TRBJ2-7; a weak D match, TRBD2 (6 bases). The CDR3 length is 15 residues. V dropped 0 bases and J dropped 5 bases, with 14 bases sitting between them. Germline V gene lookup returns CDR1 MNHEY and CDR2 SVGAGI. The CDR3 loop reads CASSYSRRERDEQYF. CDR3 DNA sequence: TGTGCCAGCAGTTACTCGAGACGGGAGCGGGACGAGCAGTACTTC.

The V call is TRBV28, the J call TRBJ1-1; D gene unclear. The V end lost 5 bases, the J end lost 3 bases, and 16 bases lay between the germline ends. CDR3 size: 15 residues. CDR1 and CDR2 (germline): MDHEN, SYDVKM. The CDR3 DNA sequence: TGTGCCAGCAGTGTGGGCGGCAGTCGGGACACTGAAGCTTTCTTT. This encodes CASSVGGSRDTEAFF. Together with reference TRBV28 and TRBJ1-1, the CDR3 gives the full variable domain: DVKVTQSSRYLVKRTGEKVFLECVQDMDHENMFWYRQDPGLGLRLIYFSYDVKMKEKGDIPEGYSVSREKKERFSLILESASTNQTSMYLCASSVGGSRDTEAFFGQGTRLTVV.

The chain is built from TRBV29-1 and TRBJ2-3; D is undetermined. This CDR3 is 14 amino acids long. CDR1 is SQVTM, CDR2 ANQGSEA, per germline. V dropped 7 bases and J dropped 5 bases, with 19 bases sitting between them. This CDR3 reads CSADRADTIDTQYF. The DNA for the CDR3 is TGCAGCGCCGATAGGGCAGACACGATAGATACGCAGTATTTT.

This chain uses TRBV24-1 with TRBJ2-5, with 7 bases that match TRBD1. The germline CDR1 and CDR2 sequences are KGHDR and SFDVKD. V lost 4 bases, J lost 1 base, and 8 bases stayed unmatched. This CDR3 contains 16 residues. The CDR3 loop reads CATSESRQGVQETQYF. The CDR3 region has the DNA TGTGCCACCAGTGAATCCCGGCAGGGGGTCCAAGAGACCCAGTACTTC.

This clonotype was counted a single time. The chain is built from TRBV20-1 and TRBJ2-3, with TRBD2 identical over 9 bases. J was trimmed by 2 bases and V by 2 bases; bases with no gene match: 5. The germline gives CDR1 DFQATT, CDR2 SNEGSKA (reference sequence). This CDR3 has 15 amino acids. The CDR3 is CSARILAGPTDTQYF. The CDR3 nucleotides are TGCAGTGCTAGAATCCTAGCGGGGCCCACAGATACGCAGTATTTT.

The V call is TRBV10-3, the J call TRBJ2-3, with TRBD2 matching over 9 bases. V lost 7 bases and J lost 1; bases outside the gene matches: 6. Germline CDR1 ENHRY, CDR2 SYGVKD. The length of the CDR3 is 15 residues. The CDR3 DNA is TGTGCCATCATGGAGACTAGCGGCGGCACAGATACGCAGTATTTT. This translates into CAIMETSGGTDTQYF.

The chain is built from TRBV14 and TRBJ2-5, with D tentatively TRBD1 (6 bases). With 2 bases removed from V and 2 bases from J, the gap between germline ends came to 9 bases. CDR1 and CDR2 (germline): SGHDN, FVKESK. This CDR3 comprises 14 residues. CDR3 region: CASSQITGQETQYF. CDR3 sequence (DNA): TGTGCCAGCAGCCAAATAACAGGGCAAGAGACCCAGTACTTC.

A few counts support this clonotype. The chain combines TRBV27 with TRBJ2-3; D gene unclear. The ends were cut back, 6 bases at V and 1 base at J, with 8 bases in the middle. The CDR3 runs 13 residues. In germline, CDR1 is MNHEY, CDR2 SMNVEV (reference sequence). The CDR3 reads CASSVRGTDTQYF. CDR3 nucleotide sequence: TGTGCCAGCAGCGTAAGGGGCACAGATACGCAGTATTTT.

The CDR3 DNA sequence: TGCAGTGCTCCAAGCGGGTGGGGGCCAGATACGCAGTATTTT. Translated: CSAPSGWGPDTQYF. The chain couples TRBV20-1 to TRBJ2-3; D tentatively fits TRBD1 or TRBD2 (6 bases each). Looked up from germline, CDR1 is DFQATT and CDR2 is SNEGSKA (reference sequence). This CDR3 spans 14 amino acids. V lost 5 bases and J 4 bases, leaving 16 bases between the germline ends.

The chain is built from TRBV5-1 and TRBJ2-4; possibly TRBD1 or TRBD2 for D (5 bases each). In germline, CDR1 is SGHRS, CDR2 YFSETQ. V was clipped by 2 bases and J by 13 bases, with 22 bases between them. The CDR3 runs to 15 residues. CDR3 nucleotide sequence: TGCGCCAGCAGCTTCGGGGACGGTAGTGGCAATGAGCAGTACTTC. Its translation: CASSFGDGSGNEQYF.

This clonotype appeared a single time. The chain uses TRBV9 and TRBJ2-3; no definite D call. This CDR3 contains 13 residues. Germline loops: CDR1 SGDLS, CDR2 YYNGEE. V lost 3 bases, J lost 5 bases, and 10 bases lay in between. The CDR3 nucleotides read TGTGCCAGCAGCGCTGGGGATCAAGATACGCAGTATTTT. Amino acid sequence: CASSAGDQDTQYF.

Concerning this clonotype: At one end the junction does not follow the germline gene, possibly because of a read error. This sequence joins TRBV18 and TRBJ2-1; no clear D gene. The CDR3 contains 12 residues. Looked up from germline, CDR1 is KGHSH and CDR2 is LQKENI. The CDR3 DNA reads TGTGCCAGCTCATCACCGACCAATGAGCAGTTCTTC. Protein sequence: CASSSPTNEQFF.

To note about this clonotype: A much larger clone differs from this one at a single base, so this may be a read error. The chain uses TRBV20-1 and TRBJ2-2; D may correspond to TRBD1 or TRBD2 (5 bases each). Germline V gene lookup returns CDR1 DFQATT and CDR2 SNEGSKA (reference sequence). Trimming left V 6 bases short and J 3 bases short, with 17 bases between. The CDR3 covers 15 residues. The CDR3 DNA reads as TGCAGTGCCAGGGCTCCACTAGGAGACACCGGGGAGCTGTTTTTT. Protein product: CSARAPLGDTGELFF.

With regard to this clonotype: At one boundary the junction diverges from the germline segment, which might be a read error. The CDR3 loop is CASSVGFAGSSYNGQFF. For the CDR3, the DNA is TGTGCCAGCAGCGTAGGCTTCGCGGGGAGCTCCTACAATGGGCAGTTCTTC. The rearrangement links TRBV9 to TRBJ2-1; TRBD2 might be the D (6 bases). The CDR3 is 17 residues long. Germline loops: CDR1 SGDLS, CDR2 YYNGEE.

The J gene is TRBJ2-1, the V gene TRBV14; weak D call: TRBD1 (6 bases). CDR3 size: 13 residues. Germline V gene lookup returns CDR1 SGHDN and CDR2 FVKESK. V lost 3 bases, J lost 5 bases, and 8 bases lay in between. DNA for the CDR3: TGTGCCAGCAGCCAGGACAGTAACAATGAGCAGTTCTTC. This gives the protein CASSQDSNNEQFF.

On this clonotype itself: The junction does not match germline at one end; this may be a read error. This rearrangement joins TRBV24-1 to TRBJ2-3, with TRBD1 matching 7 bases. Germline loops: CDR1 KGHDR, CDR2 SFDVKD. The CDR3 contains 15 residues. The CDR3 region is CATSGGGRSTDAQYF. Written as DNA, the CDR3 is TGTGCCACCAGTGGAGGGGGCCGTAGCACAGATGCGCAGTATTTT.

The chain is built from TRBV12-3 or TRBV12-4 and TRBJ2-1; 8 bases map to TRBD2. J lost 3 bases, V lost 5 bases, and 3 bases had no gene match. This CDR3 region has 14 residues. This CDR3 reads CASSRGGYYNEQFF. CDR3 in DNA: TGTGCCAGCAGTCGGGGGGGCTACTACAATGAGCAGTTCTTC.

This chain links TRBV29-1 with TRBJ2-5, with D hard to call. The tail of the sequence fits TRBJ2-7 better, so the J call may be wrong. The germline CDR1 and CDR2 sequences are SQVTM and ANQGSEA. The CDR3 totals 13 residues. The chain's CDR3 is CSVGEDANYEQYF. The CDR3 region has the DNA TGCAGCGTTGGAGAAGACGCAAACTACGAGCAGTACTTC.

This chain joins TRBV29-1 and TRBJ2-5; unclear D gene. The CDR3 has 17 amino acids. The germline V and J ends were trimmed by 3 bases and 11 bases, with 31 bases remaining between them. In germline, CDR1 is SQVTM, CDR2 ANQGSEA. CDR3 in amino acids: CSVEVVPGQIRYNEQYF. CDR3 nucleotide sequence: TGCAGCGTTGAGGTGGTCCCGGGCCAGATTCGGTACAATGAGCAGTACTTC.

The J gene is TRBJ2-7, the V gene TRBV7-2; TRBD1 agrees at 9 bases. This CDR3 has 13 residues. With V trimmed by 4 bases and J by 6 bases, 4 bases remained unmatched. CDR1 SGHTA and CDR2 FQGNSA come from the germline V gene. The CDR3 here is CASSYRGPLEQYF. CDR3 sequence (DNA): TGTGCCAGCAGCTACAGGGGGCCCCTCGAGCAGTACTTC.

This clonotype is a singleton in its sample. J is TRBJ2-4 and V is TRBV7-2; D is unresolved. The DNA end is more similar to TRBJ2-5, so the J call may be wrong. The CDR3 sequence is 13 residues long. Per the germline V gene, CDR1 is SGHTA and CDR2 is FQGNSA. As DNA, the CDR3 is TGTGCCAGCAGCCTATTGCCAGCGGAGACCCAGTACTTC. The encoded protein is CASSLLPAETQYF.

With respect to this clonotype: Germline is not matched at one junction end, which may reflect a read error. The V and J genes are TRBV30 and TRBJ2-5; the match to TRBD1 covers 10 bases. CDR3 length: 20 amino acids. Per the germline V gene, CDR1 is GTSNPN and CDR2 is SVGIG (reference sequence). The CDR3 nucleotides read TGTGCCTGGAGTGGGCCTAGGTCGGGGCGTCGGGGACAGGGGCAAGAGACCCGGTACTTC. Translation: CAWSGPRSGRRGQGQETRYF.

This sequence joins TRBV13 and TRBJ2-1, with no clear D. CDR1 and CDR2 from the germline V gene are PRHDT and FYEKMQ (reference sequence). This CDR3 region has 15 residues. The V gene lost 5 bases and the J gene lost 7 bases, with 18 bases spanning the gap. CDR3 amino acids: CASSAGSSLWNEQFF. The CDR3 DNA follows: TGTGCCAGCAGCGCCGGGTCGTCTCTTTGGAATGAGCAGTTCTTC.